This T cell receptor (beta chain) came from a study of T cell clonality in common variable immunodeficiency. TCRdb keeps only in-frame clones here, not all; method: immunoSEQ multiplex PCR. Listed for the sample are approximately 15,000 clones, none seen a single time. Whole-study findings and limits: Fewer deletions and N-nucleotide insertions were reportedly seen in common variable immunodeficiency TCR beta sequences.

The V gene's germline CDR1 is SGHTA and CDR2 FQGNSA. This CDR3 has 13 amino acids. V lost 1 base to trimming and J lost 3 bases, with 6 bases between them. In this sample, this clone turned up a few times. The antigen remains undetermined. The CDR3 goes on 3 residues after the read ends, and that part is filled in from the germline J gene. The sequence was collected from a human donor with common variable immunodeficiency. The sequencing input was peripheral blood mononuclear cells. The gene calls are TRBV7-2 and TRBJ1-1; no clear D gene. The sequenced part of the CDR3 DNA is TGTGCCAGCAGCTTAGAGGCCTACACTGAA. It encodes CASSLEAYTE. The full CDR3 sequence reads CASSLEAYTEAFF. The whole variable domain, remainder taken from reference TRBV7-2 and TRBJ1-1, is GAGVSQSPSNKVTEKGKDVELRCDPISGHTALYWYRQSLGQGLEFLIYFQGNSAPDKSGLPSDRFSAERTGGSVSTLTIQRTQQEDSAVYLCASSLEAYTEAFFGQGTRLTVV.